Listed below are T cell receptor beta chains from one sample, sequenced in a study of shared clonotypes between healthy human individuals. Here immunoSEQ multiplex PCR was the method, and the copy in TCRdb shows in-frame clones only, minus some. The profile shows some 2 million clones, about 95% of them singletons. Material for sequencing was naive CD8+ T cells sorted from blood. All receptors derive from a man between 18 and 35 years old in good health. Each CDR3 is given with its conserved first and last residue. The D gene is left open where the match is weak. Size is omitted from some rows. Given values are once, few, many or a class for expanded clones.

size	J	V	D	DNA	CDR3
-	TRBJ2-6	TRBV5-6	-	TGTGCCAGCAGCTTTGACTCTGGGGCCAACGTCCTGACTTTC	CASSFDSGANVLTF
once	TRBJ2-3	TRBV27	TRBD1	TGTGCCAGCAGTTCATATAGGACAGGGAGCACAGATACGCAGTATTTT	CASSSYRTGSTDTQYF
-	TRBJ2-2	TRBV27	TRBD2	TGTGCCAGCAGTTTCCTTCTAGCGGCCGCTGGCGGGACCGGGGAGCTGTTTTTT	CASSFLLAAAGGTGELFF
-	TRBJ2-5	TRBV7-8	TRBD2	TGTGCCAGCAGCGCCCGACTAGCGGGAGTGGGACAAGAGACCCAGTACTTC	CASSARLAGVGQETQYF
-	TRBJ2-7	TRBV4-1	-	TGCGCCAGCAGCTCTTCCGGGACGGGGCCCTACGAGCAGTACTTC	CASSSSGTGPYEQYF
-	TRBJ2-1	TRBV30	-	TGTGCCTGGAGTCCCCCCGGGCAGCAGTTCTTC	CAWSPPGQQFF
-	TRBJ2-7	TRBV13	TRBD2	TGTGCCAGCAGCCCGGGACTAGCGGGAAGGTACGAGCAGTACTTC	CASSPGLAGRYEQYF
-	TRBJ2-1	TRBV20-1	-	TGCAGTGCCCCCCGGGGAGATGAGCAGTTCTTC	CSAPRGDEQFF
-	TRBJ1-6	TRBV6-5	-	TGTGCCAGCAGTTGGACGGCCGGCTCCTATAATTCACCCCTCCACTTT	CASSWTAGSYNSPLHF
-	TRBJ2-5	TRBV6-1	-	TGTGCCAGCAGTGAAGACATCTCGGAGACCCAGTACTTC	CASSEDISETQYF
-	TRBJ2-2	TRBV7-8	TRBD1	TGTGCCAGCAGCTTAGCCCTTATATGGGACAGGGAAGACATGAACACCGGGGAGCTGTTTTTT	CASSLALIWDREDMNTGELFF
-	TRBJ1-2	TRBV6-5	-	TGTGCCAGCTCTTCGGGGAGTGGCTACACCTTC	CASSSGSGYTF
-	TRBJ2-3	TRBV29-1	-	TGCAGCGTTGCGGGACCAGATACGCAGTATTTT	CSVAGPDTQYF
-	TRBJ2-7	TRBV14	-	TGTGCCAGCAGCCAGCTAGGAAGCTACGAGCAGTACTTC	CASSQLGSYEQYF
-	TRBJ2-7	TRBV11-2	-	TGTGCCAGCAGCCTGGGGGGTGGCGAGCAGTACTTC	CASSLGGGEQYF
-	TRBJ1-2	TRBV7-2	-	TGTGCCAGCAGCTCCCAGGGCCGCGGCTACACCTTC	CASSSQGRGYTF
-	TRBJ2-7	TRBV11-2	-	TGTGCCAGCAGCACAGGGCCGGGCTCCTACGAGCAGTACTTC	CASSTGPGSYEQYF
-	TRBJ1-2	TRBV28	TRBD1	TGTGCCAGCAGTCCGACAGGGCTTAACTATGGCTACACCTTC	CASSPTGLNYGYTF
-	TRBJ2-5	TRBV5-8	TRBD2	TGTGCCAGCAGCTTGGAGGGTAGCGGGATTCTCTTTCAAGAGACCCAGTACTTC	CASSLEGSGILFQETQYF
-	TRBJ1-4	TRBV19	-	TGTGCCAGTAGTATAGATCCAGGGTTCACTACTAATGAAAAACTGTTTTTT	CASSIDPGFTTNEKLFF
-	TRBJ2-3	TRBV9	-	TGTGCCAGCAGCGTATTCGGGACATCTGGCACAGATACGCAGTATTTT	CASSVFGTSGTDTQYF
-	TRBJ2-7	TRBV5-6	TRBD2	TGTGCCAGCAGGCTAACTAGCGGGGGGTTGGACGAGCAGTACTTC	CASRLTSGGLDEQYF
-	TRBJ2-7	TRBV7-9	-	TGTGCCAGCAGCTTAGCGCTGTTTTCCGAGCAGTACTTC	CASSLALFSEQYF
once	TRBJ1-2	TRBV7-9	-	TGTGCCAGCAGCTTAGGATCAGGGTCCAACTATGGCTACACCTTC	CASSLGSGSNYGYTF
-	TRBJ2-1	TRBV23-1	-	TGCGCCAGCAGGGCTTGTGGGAGCAACAATGAGCAGTTCTTC	CASRACGSNNEQFF
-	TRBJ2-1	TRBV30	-	TGTGCCTGGAGTAATGGTGGTGAGCAGTTCTTC	CAWSNGGEQFF
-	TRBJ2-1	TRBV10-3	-	TGTGCCATCAGTGAGTCTTCTAACGATGAGCAGTTCTTC	CAISESSNDEQFF
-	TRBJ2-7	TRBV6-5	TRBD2	TGTGCCAGCAGTTACAGGGAGGGTAGGGGCTACGAGCAGTACTTC	CASSYREGRGYEQYF